The subject of this entry is one TCR beta chain. Its cognate antigen is unknown. The CDR3 extends over 15 amino acids. CDR1 and CDR2 (germline): ENHRY, SYGVKD. Trimming took 6 bases from V and 3 from J; bases not matched to a gene: 1. This sample is drawn from a study of regulatory T cells in long-lasting Graves disease. Study observations and caveats: Only peripheral blood was studied, not thyroid tissue. TCR diversity was lower in persistent Graves' patients than in newly diagnosed ones.

Relying on iRepertoire HTBI primers and Arm-PCR of CDR3 regions, the team built TCR beta libraries. A single record per CDR3 protein comes from TCRdb applying MiXCR to the multiplex PCR reads. This table holds under 450,000 distinct CDR3 sequences, about an eighth found once. Time point reported: newly diagnosed GD, antithyroid drugs for less than 3 months. Extracted PBMC RNA gave rise to the TCR library. These data were likewise used in another study, on T cells in Graves' hyperthyroidism and ophthalmopathy. From that report: Most expanded thyroid clonotypes above 0.001 also appeared in blood.

The chain recombines TRBV10-3 with TRBJ2-1; TRBD2 aligns across 14 bases. The sample was peripheral blood mononuclear cells (PBMCs), taken at new diagnosis, from a patient treated with antithyroid drugs. The source is a woman aged 18-35 years with Graves disease. The CDR3 reads CAIRTSGGVYNEQFF. The CDR3 region has the DNA TGTGCCATCAGGACTAGCGGGGGGGTCTACAATGAGCAGTTCTTC.